The 13 T cell receptor beta chains reported below all come from one sample, sequenced in a study of graft-versus-host responses after intestinal transplantation. Sequencing was performed with immunoSEQ multiplex PCR; in TCRdb, only in-frame clones are kept and a portion is missing. The data show 85,000 to 90,000 clones, with roughly nine tenths seen just once and around 0.11% held by the top ten. The antigens these receptors bind are not known. The sample consisted of unstimulated CD4+ T cells sorted from spleen or lymph node cells, taken before intestinal transplant. Every receptor here comes from a human donor who received an intestinal transplant.

This sequence joins TRBV27 and TRBJ1-6; 7 bases are a match to TRBD1. V dropped 7 bases and J dropped 9; count of bases not matched to a gene: 9. The germline gives CDR1 MNHEY, CDR2 SMNVEV (reference sequence). This CDR3 spans 14 amino acids. CDR3 in amino acids: CASKQGLGSSPLHF. Written as DNA, the CDR3 is TGTGCCAGCAAACAGGGGCTAGGGAGTTCACCCCTCCACTTT.

This chain links TRBV5-1 with TRBJ1-2, with D possibly being TRBD1 (6 bases). Germline values: CDR1 SGHRS, CDR2 YFSETQ. The CDR3 runs to 14 residues. The V end was cut by 1 base, the J end by 6 bases, with 13 bases between. This CDR3 is CASSLPTAGDGYTF. The CDR3 DNA reads as TGCGCCAGCAGCTTGCCCACTGCAGGGGATGGCTACACCTTC.

This sequence joins TRBV5-6 and TRBJ1-2; no reliable D call. Germline CDR1 reads SGHDT; CDR2 reads YYEEEE. The CDR3 consists of 12 residues. With 0 bases removed from V and 8 bases from J, the gap between germline ends came to 8 bases. The CDR3: CASSLAGWGYTF. In DNA, the CDR3 is TGTGCCAGCAGCTTGGCGGGTTGGGGCTACACCTTC.

The chain couples TRBV5-1 to TRBJ2-2; weak D call: TRBD1 (5 bases). This CDR3 comprises 15 residues. Germline CDR1 is SGHRS and CDR2 is YFSETQ. Trimming left V 4 bases short and J 1 base short, with 11 bases between. The CDR3 DNA reads as TGCGCCAGCAGCGAAGGACACGGGAACACCGGGGAGCTGTTTTTT. Its protein product is CASSEGHGNTGELFF. Looking up the rest from reference TRBV5-1 and TRBJ2-2 gives the full variable domain: KAGVTQTPRYLIKTRGQQVTLSCSPISGHRSVSWYQQTPGQGLQFLFEYFSETQRNKGNFPGRFSGRQFSNSRSEMNVSTLELGDSALYLCASSEGHGNTGELFFGEGSRLTVL.

This chain connects TRBV5-1 to TRBJ2-3, with 9 bases aligning to TRBD1. Germline CDR1 SGHRS, CDR2 YFSETQ. Trimming cost V 4 bases and J 4 bases; bases outside gene matches: 10. The CDR3 covers 16 residues. The CDR3 sequence: CASSPPDRQGADTQYF. For the CDR3, the DNA is TGCGCCAGCAGCCCGCCCGATCGACAGGGGGCAGATACGCAGTATTTT.

This chain uses TRBV19 with TRBJ1-2, with no clear D. CDR3 size: 13 residues. Germline values: CDR1 LNHDA, CDR2 SQIVND (reference sequence). V was cut by 3 bases and J by 1 base, with 6 bases left in between. As DNA, the CDR3 is TGTGCCAGTAGTATTACGGTTAACTATGGCTACACCTTC. Protein: CASSITVNYGYTF.

V gene TRBV20-1 combines with J gene TRBJ1-1; perhaps TRBD1 as D (6 bases). This CDR3 contains 11 residues. Germline V CDR1 and CDR2: DFQATT, SNEGSKA (reference sequence). Trimming removed 5 bases at V and 8 bases at J, with 12 bases between. CDR3 in DNA: TGCAGTGCTCCCGGACAGCACGAAGCTTTCTTT. Its translation: CSAPGQHEAFF.

The chain carries TRBV6-1 and TRBJ1-2, with 10 bases lining up with TRBD1. Germline assignment: CDR1 MNHNS and CDR2 SASEGT. V shed 6 bases and J 3 bases; nucleotides not matched to a gene: 7. This CDR3 is built from 15 residues. In nucleotides, the CDR3 is TGTGCCAGCAGCCCCGGTGGACAGGGGGACTATGGCTACACCTTC. Translated, it gives CASSPGGQGDYGYTF.

The chain has TRBV12-5 and TRBJ1-1, with 8 nucleotides matching TRBD1. Per the germline V gene, CDR1 is LGHNT and CDR2 is FRNRAP. This CDR3 is built from 14 residues. Unmatched junction bases numbered 9, after V lost 7 bases and J lost 5 bases. The CDR3 sequence: CASAHRQGITEAFF. In DNA, the CDR3 is TGTGCTAGTGCCCATAGACAGGGGATAACTGAAGCTTTCTTT.

The CDR3 protein is CASSLIPKRGDLYNEQFF. Here the CDR3 DNA reads TGTGCCAGCAGCCTTATACCTAAGCGGGGGGATCTCTACAATGAGCAGTTCTTC. The rearrangement uses TRBV11-1 and TRBJ2-1, with TRBD2 identical over 9 bases. The CDR3 covers 18 residues. V lost 5 bases to trimming and J lost 3 bases; unmatched junction nucleotides: 14. CDR1 SGHAT and CDR2 FQDESV come from the germline V gene (reference sequence).

The rearrangement uses TRBV7-2 and TRBJ2-7; TRBD2 matches 8 bases. There are 15 residues in the CDR3. Germline CDR1 reads SGHTA; CDR2 reads FQGNSA. J lost 2 bases, V lost 2 bases, and 5 bases had no gene match. The CDR3 DNA reads as TGTGCCAGCAGCTTATCAGTAGCGGGGCCCTACGAGCAGTACTTC. Translating gives CASSLSVAGPYEQYF.

The chain is built from TRBV4-2 and TRBJ2-5; TRBD1 might be the D (7 bases). Germline assignment: CDR1 LGHNA and CDR2 YNFKEQ. The CDR3 runs to 14 residues. The V end was cut by 8 bases, the J end by 1 base, with 14 bases between. This CDR3 is CASSQGGVQETQYF. Written as DNA, the CDR3 is TGTGCCAGCTCCCAGGGGGGAGTCCAAGAGACCCAGTACTTC.

The J gene is TRBJ1-1, the V gene TRBV5-1, with D unresolved. With 3 bases removed from V and 7 bases from J, the gap between germline ends came to 16 bases. The CDR3 runs to 14 residues. Per the germline V gene, CDR1 is SGHRS and CDR2 is YFSETQ. The CDR3 region is CASSSTTPLGEAFF. The CDR3 nucleotides read TGCGCCAGCAGCTCGACCACCCCTCTAGGTGAAGCTTTCTTT.